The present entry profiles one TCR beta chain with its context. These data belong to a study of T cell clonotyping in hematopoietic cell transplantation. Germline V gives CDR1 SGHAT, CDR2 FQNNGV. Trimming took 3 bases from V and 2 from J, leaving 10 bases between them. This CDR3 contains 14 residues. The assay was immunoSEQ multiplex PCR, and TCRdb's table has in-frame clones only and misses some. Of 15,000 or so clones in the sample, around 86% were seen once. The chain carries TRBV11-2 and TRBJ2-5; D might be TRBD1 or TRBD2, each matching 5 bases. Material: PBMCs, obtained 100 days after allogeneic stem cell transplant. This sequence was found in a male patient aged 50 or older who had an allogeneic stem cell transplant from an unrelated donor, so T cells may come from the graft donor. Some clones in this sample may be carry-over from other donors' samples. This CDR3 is CASSFGGFQETQYF. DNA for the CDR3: TGTGCCAGCAGCTTTGGGGGTTTTCAAGAGACCCAGTACTTC.